This TCR beta chain was retrieved from a study of cytomegalovirus exposure and HLA in healthy donors. As for this clone: The antigen is not known.

With 60 Vbeta and 13 Jbeta primers, the PCR was carried out. Repertoires were generated with immunoSEQ multiplex PCR, while TCRdb's copy carries only in-frame clones and drops some. The sample lists about 160,000 clones; around 88% were seen once. Findings of the study overall: TCR association rates varied by HLA locus in a later analysis, with DRB1 highest and HLA-C lowest. Several of the most significant clusters appeared, in a later analysis, to be linked to common viral pathogens.

The junction had 6 bases not matched to a gene; V was cut back by 1 base and J by 6 bases. CDR1 and CDR2 (germline): SGHVS, FNYEAQ. The CDR3 consists of 14 residues. The material sequenced was PBMCs. The gene calls are TRBV7-6 and TRBJ2-7; 7 bases are shared with TRBD2. The TCR sequence derives from a woman aged 18-29 years in good health and CMV-seronegative. The CDR3, as DNA: TGTGCCAGCAGCTTAGGGACTAGTCGCAGCGAGCAGTACTTC. Encoded protein: CASSLGTSRSEQYF. The whole variable domain, remainder taken from reference TRBV7-6 and TRBJ2-7, is GAGVSQSPRYKVTKRGQDVALRCDPISGHVSLYWYRQALGQGPEFLTYFNYEAQQDKSGLPNDRFSAERPEGSISTLTIQRTEQRDSAMYRCASSLGTSRSEQYFGPGTRLTVT.